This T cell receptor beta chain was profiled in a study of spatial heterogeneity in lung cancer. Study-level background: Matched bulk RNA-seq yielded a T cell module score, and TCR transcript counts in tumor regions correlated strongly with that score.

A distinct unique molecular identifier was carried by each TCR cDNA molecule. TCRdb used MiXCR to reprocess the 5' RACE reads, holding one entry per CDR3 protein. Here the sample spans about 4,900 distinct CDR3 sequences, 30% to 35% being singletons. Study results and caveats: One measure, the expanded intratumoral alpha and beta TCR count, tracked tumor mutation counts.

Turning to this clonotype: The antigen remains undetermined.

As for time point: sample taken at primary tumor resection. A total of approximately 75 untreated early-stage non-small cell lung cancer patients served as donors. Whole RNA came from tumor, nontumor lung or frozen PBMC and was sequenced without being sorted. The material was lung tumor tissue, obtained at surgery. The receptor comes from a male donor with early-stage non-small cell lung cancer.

Written as DNA, the CDR3 is TGTGCCAGCACCAATTCGGGGGCCAATGAGCAGTTCTTC. Protein: CASTNSGANEQFF. The chain combines TRBV28 with TRBJ2-1; D may be TRBD1 or TRBD2 (6 bases each). The CDR3 runs to 13 residues. V was trimmed by 7 bases and J by 6 bases, leaving 13 bases between them. Germline-derived CDR1 and CDR2 are MDHEN and SYDVKM.